This TCR beta chain derives from a study of identical twins. This clonotype was observed a few times. Its target is unknown. The CDR3 spans 14 residues. V lost 0 bases, J lost 5 bases, and 10 bases lay in between. The germline CDR1 and CDR2 sequences are SGHRS and YFSETQ. TCRdb independently ran MiXCR on the 5' RACE reads; one entry per CDR3 protein. This sample has some 260,000 distinct CDR3 sequences, with more than 13% found just once. Broader study findings: Cord blood beta clonotypes that were abundant carried fewer insertions, and memory repertoires showed no such trend.

This clonotype was obtained from a woman aged 18-29 years in good health. Source material: memory (CD45RO+) T cells sorted from blood. The gene calls are TRBV5-1 and TRBJ2-3, with D perhaps matching TRBD1 (5 bases). The CDR3: CASSLGRAIDTQYF. CDR3 sequence (DNA): TGCGCCAGCAGCTTGGGCAGGGCGATAGATACGCAGTATTTT.